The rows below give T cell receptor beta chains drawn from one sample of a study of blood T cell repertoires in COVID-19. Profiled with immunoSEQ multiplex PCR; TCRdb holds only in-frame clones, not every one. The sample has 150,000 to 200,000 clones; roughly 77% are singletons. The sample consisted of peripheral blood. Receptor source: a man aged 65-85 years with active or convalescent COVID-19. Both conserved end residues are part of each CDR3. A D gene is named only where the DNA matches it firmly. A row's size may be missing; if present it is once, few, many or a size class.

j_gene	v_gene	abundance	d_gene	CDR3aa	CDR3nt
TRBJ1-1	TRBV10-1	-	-	CASSVSPGSEAFF	TGCGCCAGCAGTGTCTCCCCGGGGAGTGAAGCTTTCTTT
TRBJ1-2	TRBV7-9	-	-	CASSLKDNPNYGYTF	TGTGCCAGCAGCTTAAAGGACAACCCTAACTATGGCTACACCTTC
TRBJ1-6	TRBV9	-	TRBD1	CASSPEPGQNSPLHF	TGTGCCAGCAGCCCGGAGCCGGGACAGAATTCACCCCTCCACTTT
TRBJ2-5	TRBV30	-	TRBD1	CAWGRGRETQYF	TGTGCCTGGGGAAGGGGGCGCGAGACCCAGTACTTC
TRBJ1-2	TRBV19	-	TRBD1	CASSLPTGAANRWNYGYTF	TGTGCCAGTAGTCTCCCGACAGGGGCGGCTAATAGATGGAACTATGGCTACACCTTC
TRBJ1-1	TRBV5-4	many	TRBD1	CASSEDRGLSTEAFF	TGTGCCAGCAGCGAGGACAGGGGGCTCTCTACTGAAGCTTTCTTT
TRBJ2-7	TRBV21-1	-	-	CASSFLWGTSGASYEQYF	TGTGCCAGCAGCTTCCTATGGGGAACTAGCGGGGCCTCCTACGAGCAGTACTTC
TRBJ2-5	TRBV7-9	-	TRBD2	CASSLGLAGGPETQYF	TGTGCCAGCAGCTTAGGGCTAGCGGGGGGCCCGGAGACCCAGTACTTC
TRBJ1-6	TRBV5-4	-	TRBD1	CASRSTGENSPLHF	TGTGCCAGCAGGTCGACAGGGGAAAATTCACCCCTCCACTTT
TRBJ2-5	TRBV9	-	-	CASSVVAGFRETQYF	TGTGCCAGCAGCGTAGTGGCGGGATTTCGGGAGACCCAGTACTTC
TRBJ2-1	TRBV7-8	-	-	CASSPRRGGNYNEQFF	TGTGCCAGCAGCCCCCGGCGAGGGGGTAACTACAATGAGCAGTTCTTC
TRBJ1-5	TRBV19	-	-	CASSIGGAGNQPQHF	TGTGCCAGTAGTATCGGGGGGGCGGGCAATCAGCCCCAGCATTTT
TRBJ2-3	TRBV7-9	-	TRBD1	CASSARDRAGDTQYF	TGTGCCAGCAGCGCCCGGGACAGGGCTGGAGATACGCAGTATTTT
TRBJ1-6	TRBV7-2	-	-	CASSRTGTDSPLHF	TGTGCCAGCAGCCGTACAGGGACCGATTCACCCCTCCACTTT
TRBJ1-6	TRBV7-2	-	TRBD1	CASSSQWTGPPLHF	TGTGCCAGCAGCTCGCAATGGACAGGGCCGCCCCTCCACTTT
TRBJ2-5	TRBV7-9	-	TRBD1	CASSAQGETQYF	TGTGCCAGCAGCGCACAGGGGGAGACCCAGTACTTC
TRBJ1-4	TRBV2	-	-	CASRPQGWEKLFF	TGTGCCAGCAGGCCACAGGGTTGGGAAAAACTGTTTTTT
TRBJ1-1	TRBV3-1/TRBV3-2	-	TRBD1	CASSPRQGRPEAFF	TGTGCCAGCAGCCCACGACAGGGAAGGCCTGAAGCTTTCTTT
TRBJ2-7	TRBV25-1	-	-	CASSDQGQLSTYEQYF	TGTGCCAGCAGTGACCAAGGACAGCTATCTACCTACGAGCAGTACTTC
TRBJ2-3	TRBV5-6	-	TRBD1	CASSLAFRDSSTDTQYF	TGTGCCAGCAGCTTGGCGTTTAGGGACAGCAGCACAGATACGCAGTATTTT
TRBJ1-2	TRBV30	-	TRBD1	CAWQRDRGRGGYTF	TGTGCCTGGCAGAGGGACAGGGGGCGAGGTGGCTACACCTTC
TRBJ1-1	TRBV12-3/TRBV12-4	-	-	CASSRGTEAFF	TGTGCCAGCAGTCGGGGAACTGAAGCTTTCTTT
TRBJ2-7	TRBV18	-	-	CASSPQEGEQYYEQYF	TGTGCCAGCTCACCACAAGAGGGGGAACAATACTACGAGCAGTACTTC
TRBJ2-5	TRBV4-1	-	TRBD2	CASSRHASGGEETQYF	TGCGCCAGCAGCCGTCACGCTAGCGGGGGGGAGGAGACCCAGTACTTC
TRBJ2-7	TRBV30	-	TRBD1	CAWSIEQGFPYEQYF	TGTGCCTGGAGTATAGAACAGGGGTTCCCCTACGAGCAGTACTTC
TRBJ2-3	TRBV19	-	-	CASSPSRRDSTDTQYF	TGTGCCAGTAGCCCAAGTCGTCGGGATTCAACAGATACGCAGTATTTT
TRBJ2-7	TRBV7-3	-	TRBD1	CAAPGTDSTNQYF	TGTGCCGCCCCCGGGACAGACTCTACGAATCAGTACTTC
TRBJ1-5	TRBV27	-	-	CASSLGQGISNQPQHF	TGTGCCAGCAGTTTGGGTCAGGGGATTAGCAATCAGCCCCAGCATTTT
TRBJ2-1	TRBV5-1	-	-	CASSLDGSNNEQFF	TGCGCCAGCAGCTTGGACGGGAGCAACAATGAGCAGTTCTTC
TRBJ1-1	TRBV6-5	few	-	CASSWQGSGATEAFF	TGTGCCAGCAGTTGGCAGGGGAGTGGGGCAACTGAAGCTTTCTTT
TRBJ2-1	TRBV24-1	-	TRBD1	CATSDIYFRDSSYNEQFF	TGTGCCACCAGTGATATATACTTCCGGGACAGCTCCTACAATGAGCAGTTCTTC
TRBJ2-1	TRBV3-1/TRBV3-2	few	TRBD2	CASSQDGSAETSGPSSYNEQFF	TGTGCCAGCAGCCAAGATGGGAGTGCGGAGACTAGCGGGCCGAGCTCCTACAATGAGCAGTTCTTC
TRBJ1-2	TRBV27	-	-	CASSPSFGGHGYTF	TGTGCCAGCAGTCCCTCCTTTGGGGGCCATGGCTACACCTTC
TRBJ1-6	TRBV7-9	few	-	CASSLAGGGGSSPLHF	TGTGCCAGCAGCTTAGCGGGAGGCGGGGGCAGTTCACCCCTCCACTTT
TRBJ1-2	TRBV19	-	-	CASSPGRGNYGYTF	TGTGCCAGTAGCCCCGGGAGAGGGAACTATGGCTACACCTTC
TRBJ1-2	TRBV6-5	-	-	CASSYSRSGDYTF	TGTGCCAGCAGTTACTCGAGGTCGGGGGACTACACCTTC
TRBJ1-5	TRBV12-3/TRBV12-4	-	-	CASSIQGHQPQHF	TGTGCCAGCAGTATACAGGGACATCAGCCCCAGCATTTT
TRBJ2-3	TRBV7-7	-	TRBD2	CASSLTSGMGDTQYF	TGTGCTAGCAGCTTGACTAGCGGGATGGGAGATACGCAGTATTTT
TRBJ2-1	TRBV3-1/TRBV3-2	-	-	CASSQGRGSSYNEQFF	TGTGCCAGCAGCCAAGGAAGAGGGAGCTCCTACAATGAGCAGTTCTTC
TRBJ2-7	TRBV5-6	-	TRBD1	CASSWTGGYEQYF	TGTGCCAGCAGCTGGACAGGGGGCTACGAGCAGTACTTC
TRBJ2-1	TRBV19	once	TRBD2	CASSIGGGEQFF	TGTGCCAGTAGTATCGGGGGGGGTGAGCAGTTCTTC
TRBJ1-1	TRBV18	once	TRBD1	CASSDTAGTGFTEAFF	TGTGCCAGCTCGGACACTGCCGGGACAGGGTTTACTGAAGCTTTCTTT
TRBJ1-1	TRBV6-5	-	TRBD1	CASRPPGQMTEAFF	TGTGCCAGCAGACCTCCGGGACAGATGACTGAAGCTTTCTTT
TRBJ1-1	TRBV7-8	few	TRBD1	CASSADRDGNTEAFF	TGTGCCAGCAGCGCGGACAGGGACGGGAACACTGAAGCTTTCTTT
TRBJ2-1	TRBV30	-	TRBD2	CAWTVHSGIGEQFF	TGTGCCTGGACCGTACATAGCGGGATTGGTGAGCAGTTCTTC
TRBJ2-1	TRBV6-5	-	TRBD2	CASSIRGGSYNEQFF	TGTGCCAGCAGTATCCGCGGGGGGTCCTACAATGAGCAGTTCTTC
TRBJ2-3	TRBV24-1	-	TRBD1	CATEGALGDTQYF	TGTGCCACTGAGGGGGCGCTAGGAGATACGCAGTATTTT
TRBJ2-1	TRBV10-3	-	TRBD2	CAISAPSSGSSYNEQFF	TGTGCCATCAGTGCACCCTCTAGCGGGAGTTCCTACAATGAGCAGTTCTTC
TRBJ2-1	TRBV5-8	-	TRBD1	CASSLGQGVEQFF	TGTGCCAGCAGCCTGGGACAGGGCGTTGAGCAGTTCTTC
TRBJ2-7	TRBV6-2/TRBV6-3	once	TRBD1	CASSTPQGGSYEQYF	TGTGCCAGCAGTACCCCACAGGGGGGATCCTACGAGCAGTACTTC
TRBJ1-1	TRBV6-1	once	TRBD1	CASSQPTGGTEAFF	TGTGCCAGCAGTCAACCGACAGGGGGCACTGAAGCTTTCTTT
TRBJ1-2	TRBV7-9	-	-	CASSPDSNYGYTF	TGTGCCAGCAGCCCGGACAGTAACTATGGCTACACCTTC
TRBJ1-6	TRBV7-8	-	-	CASSPREDRNSPLHF	TGTGCCAGCAGCCCGCGGGAGGATAGAAATTCACCCCTCCACTTT
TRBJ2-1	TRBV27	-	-	CASSYYREMTIYNEQFF	TGTGCCAGCAGCTATTACAGGGAGATGACGATCTACAATGAGCAGTTCTTC